This T cell receptor beta chain appears in the sequencing data of a study of a mutant IDH1 vaccine in newly diagnosed glioma. Study overall: Weeks 1, 3, 5, 7, 11, 15, 19 and 23 were when patients received their eight vaccinations. Radiotherapy, temozolomide, or both had been given previously, and both were given to most. With temozolomide cycles, or 4-6 weeks after radiotherapy alone, vaccination was started.

Germline V lookup: CDR1 LNHDA, CDR2 SQIVND (reference sequence). The V gene lost 7 bases and the J gene lost 4 bases, with 14 bases spanning the gap. The CDR3 covers 14 residues. A remark on this clone: As yet, its antigen is unknown.

TCRdb's table, derived via immunoSEQ multiplex PCR, lists solely in-frame clones and lacks some. Found here are around 30,000 clones, around 89% of them singletons; the top ten hold about 20%. This sample's time point: week 11, during vaccination. The study gave 300 ug of mutant IDH1 20-mer peptide per vaccine dose, with topical imiquimod. Tumors from donors were new WHO grade 3 or 4 IDH1-mutant astrocytomas with ATRX loss. The material sequenced was PBMCs, taken from a glioma patient whose treatment included an IDH1 peptide vaccine. The clonotype originates from a man aged 18 to 30 with glioma. The rearrangement joins TRBV19 to TRBJ1-3, with a possible D match to TRBD1 (5 bases). CDR3 nucleotide sequence: TGTGCCAGTACCCAGGGAAACGCCGGAAACACCATATATTTT. Its translation: CASTQGNAGNTIYF.